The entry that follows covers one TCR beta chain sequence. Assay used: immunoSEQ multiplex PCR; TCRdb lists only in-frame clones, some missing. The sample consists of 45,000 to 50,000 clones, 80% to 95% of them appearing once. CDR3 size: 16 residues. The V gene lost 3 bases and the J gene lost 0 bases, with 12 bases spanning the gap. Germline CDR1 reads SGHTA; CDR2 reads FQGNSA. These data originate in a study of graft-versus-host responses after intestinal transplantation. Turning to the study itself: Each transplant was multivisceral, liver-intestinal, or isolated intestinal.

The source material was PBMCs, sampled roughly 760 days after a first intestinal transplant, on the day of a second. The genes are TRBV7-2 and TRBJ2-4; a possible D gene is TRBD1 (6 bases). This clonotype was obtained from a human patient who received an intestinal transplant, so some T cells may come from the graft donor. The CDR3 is CASSLSGAVAKNIQYF. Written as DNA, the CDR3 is TGTGCCAGCAGCTTGTCAGGGGCCGTAGCCAAAAACATTCAGTACTTC. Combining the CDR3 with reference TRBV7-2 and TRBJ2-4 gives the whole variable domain GAGVSQSPSNKVTEKGKDVELRCDPISGHTALYWYRQSLGQGLEFLIYFQGNSAPDKSGLPSDRFSAERTGGSVSTLTIQRTQQEDSAVYLCASSLSGAVAKNIQYFGAGTRLSVL.